These 9 T cell receptor beta chains were sequenced from one sample in a study of cytomegalovirus exposure and HLA in healthy donors (dated by TCRdb to about 2017). The library was generated by the immunoSEQ multiplex PCR assay. Sourced from immuneACCESS, this table was stored by TCRdb with only in-frame sequences that have V and J called. A share of the clones is absent; for the studies checked, an unresolved V gene accounts for under half, and the remainder has no known explanation. For this sample there are about 140,000 clones; just under 85% appear just once. The ten largest clonotypes hold 1.4% of the sample. Sample: PBMCs. These receptors were collected from a woman aged 30 to 39 in good health and CMV-seronegative.

CDR3 region: CASSLGGTGGYYGYTF. The DNA of the CDR3 is TGTGCCAGCAGCTTGGGGGGGACAGGGGGTTACTATGGCTACACCTTC. The rearrangement joins TRBV5-6 to TRBJ1-2; 11 nucleotides line up with TRBD1. V lost 0 bases and J lost 3; bases outside the gene matches: 4. The CDR3 is 16 amino acids. In germline, CDR1 is SGHDT, CDR2 YYEEEE. The full variable domain, completed using reference TRBV5-6 and TRBJ1-2, is DAGVTQSPTHLIKTRGQQVTLRCSPKSGHDTVSWYQQALGQGPQFIFQYYEEEERQRGNFPDRFSGHQFPNYSSELNVNALLLGDSALYLCASSLGGTGGYYGYTFGSGTRLTVV.

The V call is TRBV6-5, the J call TRBJ1-5; no definite D call. V was clipped by 7 bases and J by 6 bases, with 13 bases between them. CDR1 MNHEY and CDR2 SVGAGI come from the germline V gene. The CDR3 spans 13 residues. Here the CDR3 DNA reads TGTGCCAGCACGACGGTGTCGGGTCAGCCCCAGCATTTT. Encoded protein: CASTTVSGQPQHF.

The genes are TRBV2 and TRBJ1-1; 8 positions agree with TRBD1. The CDR3 has 11 residues. Germline assignment: CDR1 SNHLY and CDR2 FYNNEI. Trimming removed 3 bases from V and 12 bases from J; junction bases left unmatched: 3. The CDR3 is CASSDRGPTFF. The CDR3 nucleotides read TGTGCCAGCAGTGACAGGGGGCCAACTTTCTTT.

This clone was detected once. This chain connects TRBV4-3 to TRBJ2-7, with TRBD2 identical over 10 bases. This CDR3 has 16 residues. The germline V gene encodes CDR1 LGHNA and CDR2 YSLEER. V was pared by 4 bases and J by 2 bases, with 8 bases of the junction left unmatched. The CDR3 DNA sequence: TGCGCCAGCAGCCGGGCCCGAGCGGGGGGGGCCTACGAGCAGTACTTC. It specifies CASSRARAGGAYEQYF.

J is TRBJ1-2 and V is TRBV5-1; possible D gene TRBD1, 5 bases. V gave up 4 bases and J gave up 0 bases, with 22 bases separating them. The CDR3 loop spans 18 amino acids. Germline lookup yields CDR1 SGHRS and CDR2 YFSETQ. DNA for the CDR3: TGCGCCAGCAGCCCAAACCCCCCGTCTAGGGGTACTAACTATGGCTACACCTTC. Translated, it gives CASSPNPPSRGTNYGYTF.

The V call is TRBV29-1, the J call TRBJ1-5; 8 positions match TRBD1. The trim removed 4 bases at V and 7 bases at J, leaving 6 bases unmatched. Germline V gives CDR1 SQVTM, CDR2 ANQGSEA. The CDR3 length is 13 residues. This CDR3 reads CSVVSQGGQPQHF. Written as DNA, the CDR3 is TGCAGCGTTGTCTCACAGGGGGGACAGCCCCAGCATTTT.

This chain joins TRBV4-1 and TRBJ2-5; possibly TRBD2 for D (6 bases). In germline, CDR1 is MGHRA, CDR2 YSYEKL. V lost 1 base and J lost 5, with 8 bases in between. The CDR3 extends over 13 amino acids. The CDR3 bases are TGCGCCAGCAGCCAAGGTGGGAGGGAGACCCAGTACTTC. It is translated as CASSQGGRETQYF.

The chain combines TRBV5-6 with TRBJ1-1; D is perhaps TRBD1 (5 bases). Trimming removed 2 bases at V and 1 base at J, with 12 bases between. This CDR3 region has 15 residues. Germline lookup yields CDR1 SGHDT and CDR2 YYEEEE. DNA for the CDR3: TGTGCCAGCAGCTTTGGTAACCAGGGGAACACTGAAGCTTTCTTT. Residues: CASSFGNQGNTEAFF. Combining the CDR3 with reference TRBV5-6 and TRBJ1-1 gives the whole variable domain DAGVTQSPTHLIKTRGQQVTLRCSPKSGHDTVSWYQQALGQGPQFIFQYYEEEERQRGNFPDRFSGHQFPNYSSELNVNALLLGDSALYLCASSFGNQGNTEAFFGQGTRLTVV.

This chain uses TRBV4-1 with TRBJ1-4; D may be TRBD1 (6 bases). V was clipped by 1 base and J by 4 bases, with 7 bases between them. Germline V lookup: CDR1 MGHRA, CDR2 YSYEKL. The CDR3 is 14 residues long. In nucleotides, the CDR3 is TGCGCCAGCAGCCAAGGACAGGTTAATGAAAAACTGTTTTTT. Translation gives CASSQGQVNEKLFF.